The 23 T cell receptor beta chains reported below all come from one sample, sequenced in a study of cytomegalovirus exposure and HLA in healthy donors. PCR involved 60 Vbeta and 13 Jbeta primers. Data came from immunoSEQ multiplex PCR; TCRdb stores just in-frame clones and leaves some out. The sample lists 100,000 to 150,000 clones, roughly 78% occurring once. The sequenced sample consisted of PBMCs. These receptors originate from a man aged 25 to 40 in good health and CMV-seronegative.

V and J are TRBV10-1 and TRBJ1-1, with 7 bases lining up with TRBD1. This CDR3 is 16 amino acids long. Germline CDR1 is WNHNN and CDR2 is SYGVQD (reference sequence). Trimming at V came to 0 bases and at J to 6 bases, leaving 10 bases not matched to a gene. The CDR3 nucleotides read TGCGCCAGCAGTGAGTCGGACATCCAGGGGGGATCTGAAGCTTTCTTT. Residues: CASSESDIQGGSEAFF.

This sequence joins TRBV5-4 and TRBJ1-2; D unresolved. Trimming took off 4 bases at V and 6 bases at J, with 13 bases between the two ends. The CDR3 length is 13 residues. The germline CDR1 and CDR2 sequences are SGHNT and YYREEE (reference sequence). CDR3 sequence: CASSVAWRDGYTF. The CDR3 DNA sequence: TGTGCCAGCAGCGTAGCTTGGCGGGATGGCTACACCTTC.

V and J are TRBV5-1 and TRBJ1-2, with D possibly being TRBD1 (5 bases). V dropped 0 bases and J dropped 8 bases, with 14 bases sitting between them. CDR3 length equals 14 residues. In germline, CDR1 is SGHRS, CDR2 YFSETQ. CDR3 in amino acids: CASSLASGTVGYTF. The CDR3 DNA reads TGCGCCAGCAGCTTGGCCAGCGGGACCGTGGGCTACACCTTC.

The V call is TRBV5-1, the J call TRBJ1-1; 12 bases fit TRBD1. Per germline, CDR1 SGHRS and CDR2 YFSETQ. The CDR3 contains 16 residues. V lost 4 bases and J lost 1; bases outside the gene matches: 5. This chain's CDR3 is CASSGGTGGANTEAFF. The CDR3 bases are TGCGCCAGCAGCGGGGGGACAGGGGGCGCGAACACTGAAGCTTTCTTT.

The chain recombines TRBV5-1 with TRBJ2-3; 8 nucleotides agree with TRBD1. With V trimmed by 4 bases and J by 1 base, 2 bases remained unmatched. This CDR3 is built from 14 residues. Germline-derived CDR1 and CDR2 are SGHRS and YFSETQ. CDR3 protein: CASSEGQGTDTQYF. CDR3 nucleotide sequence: TGCGCCAGCAGCGAGGGACAGGGCACAGATACGCAGTATTTT.

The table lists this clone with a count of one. This chain's CDR3 is CASSPFGDSLEAFF. The CDR3 DNA reads TGTGCCAGCTCACCATTCGGGGACAGTTTAGAAGCTTTCTTT. This chain links TRBV18 with TRBJ1-1; TRBD1 aligns across 7 bases. After removal of 2 bases from V and 8 bases from J, the junction contained 8 bases not matched to a gene. The CDR3 runs to 14 residues. Germline V gene sequence: CDR1 KGHSH, CDR2 LQKENI.

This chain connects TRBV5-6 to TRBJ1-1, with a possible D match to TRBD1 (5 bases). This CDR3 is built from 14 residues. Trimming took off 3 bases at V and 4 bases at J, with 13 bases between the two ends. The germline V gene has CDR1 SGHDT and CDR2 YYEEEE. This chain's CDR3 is CASSSRWGLTEAFF. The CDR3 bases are TGTGCCAGCAGCTCCCGGTGGGGCCTCACTGAAGCTTTCTTT.

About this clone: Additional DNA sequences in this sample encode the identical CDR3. For the CDR3, the DNA is TGTGCCAGCAGCTTAGGACTAGCGGGGGGGCTAGAGCAGTTCTTC. This translates into CASSLGLAGGLEQFF. The chain carries TRBV11-2 and TRBJ2-1; 14 nucleotides align to TRBD2. Looked up from germline, CDR1 is SGHAT and CDR2 is FQNNGV. The CDR3 has 15 amino acids. Unmatched junction bases numbered 3, after V lost 1 base and J lost 10 bases.

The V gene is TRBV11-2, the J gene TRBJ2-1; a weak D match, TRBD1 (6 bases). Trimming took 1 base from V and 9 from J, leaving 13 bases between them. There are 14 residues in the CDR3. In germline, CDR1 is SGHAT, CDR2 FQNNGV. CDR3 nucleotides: TGTGCCAGCAGCTTAGGTACAGGGTATAGTGAGCAGTTCTTC. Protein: CASSLGTGYSEQFF. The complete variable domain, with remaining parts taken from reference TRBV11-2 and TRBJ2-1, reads EAGVAQSPRYKIIEKRQSVAFWCNPISGHATLYWYQQILGQGPKLLIQFQNNGVVDDSQLPKDRFSAERLKGVDSTLKIQPAKLEDSAVYLCASSLGTGYSEQFFGPGTRLTVL.

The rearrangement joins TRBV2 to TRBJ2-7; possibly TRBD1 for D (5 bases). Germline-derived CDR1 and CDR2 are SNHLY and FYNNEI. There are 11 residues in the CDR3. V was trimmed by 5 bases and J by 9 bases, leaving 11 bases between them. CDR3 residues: CASSLQATQYF. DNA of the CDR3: TGTGCCAGCAGTCTACAGGCGACGCAGTACTTC.

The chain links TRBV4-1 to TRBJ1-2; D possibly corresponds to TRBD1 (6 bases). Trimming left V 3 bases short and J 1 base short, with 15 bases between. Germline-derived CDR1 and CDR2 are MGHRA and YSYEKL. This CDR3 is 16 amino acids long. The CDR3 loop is CASSHAGTPNNYGYTF. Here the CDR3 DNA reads TGCGCCAGCAGCCATGCCGGGACACCAAATAACTATGGCTACACCTTC.

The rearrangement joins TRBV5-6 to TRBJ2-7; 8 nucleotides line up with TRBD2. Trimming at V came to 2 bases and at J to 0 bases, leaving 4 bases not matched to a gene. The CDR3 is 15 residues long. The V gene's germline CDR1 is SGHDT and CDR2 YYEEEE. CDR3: CASSLLAGISYEQYF. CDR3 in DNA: TGTGCCAGCAGCTTATTAGCGGGGATCTCCTACGAGCAGTACTTC.

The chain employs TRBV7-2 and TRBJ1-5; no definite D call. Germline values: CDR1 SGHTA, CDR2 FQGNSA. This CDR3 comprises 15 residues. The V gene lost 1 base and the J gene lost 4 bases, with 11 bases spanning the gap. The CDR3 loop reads CASSLDIYPNQPQHF. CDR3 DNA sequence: TGTGCCAGCAGCTTAGACATTTACCCTAATCAGCCCCAGCATTTT.

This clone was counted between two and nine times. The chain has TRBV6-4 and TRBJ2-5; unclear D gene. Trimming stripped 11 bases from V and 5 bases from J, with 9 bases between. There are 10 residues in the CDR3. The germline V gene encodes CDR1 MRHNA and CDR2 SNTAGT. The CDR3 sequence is CADIVETQYF. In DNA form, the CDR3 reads TGTGCCGACATAGTGGAGACCCAGTACTTC.

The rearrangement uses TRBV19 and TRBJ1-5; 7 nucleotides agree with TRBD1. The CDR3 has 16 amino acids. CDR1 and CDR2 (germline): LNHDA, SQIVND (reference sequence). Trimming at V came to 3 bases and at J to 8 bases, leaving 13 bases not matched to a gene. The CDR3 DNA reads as TGTGCCAGTAGTATTGGGAAGAACAGGGGAGATAAGCCCCAGCATTTT. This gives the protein CASSIGKNRGDKPQHF.

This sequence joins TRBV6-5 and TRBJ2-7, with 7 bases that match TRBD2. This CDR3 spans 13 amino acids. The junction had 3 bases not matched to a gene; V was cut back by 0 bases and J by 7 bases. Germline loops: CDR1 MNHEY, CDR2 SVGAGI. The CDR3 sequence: CASSYSGSGEQYF. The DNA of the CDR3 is TGTGCCAGCAGTTACTCGGGTAGCGGGGAGCAGTACTTC.

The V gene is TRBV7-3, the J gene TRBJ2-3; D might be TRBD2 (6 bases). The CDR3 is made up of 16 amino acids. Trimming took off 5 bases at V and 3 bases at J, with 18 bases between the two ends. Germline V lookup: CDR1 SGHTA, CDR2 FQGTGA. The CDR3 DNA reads TGTGCCAGCAGCCCCATGGAGCGGGTCGGAACAGATACGCAGTATTTT. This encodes CASSPMERVGTDTQYF.

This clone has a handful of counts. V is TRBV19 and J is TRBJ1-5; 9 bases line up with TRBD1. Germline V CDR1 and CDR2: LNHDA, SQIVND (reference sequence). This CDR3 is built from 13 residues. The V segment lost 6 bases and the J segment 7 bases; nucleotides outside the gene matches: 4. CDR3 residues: CASSWDREQPQHF. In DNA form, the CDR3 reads TGTGCCAGTAGCTGGGACAGGGAGCAGCCCCAGCATTTT.

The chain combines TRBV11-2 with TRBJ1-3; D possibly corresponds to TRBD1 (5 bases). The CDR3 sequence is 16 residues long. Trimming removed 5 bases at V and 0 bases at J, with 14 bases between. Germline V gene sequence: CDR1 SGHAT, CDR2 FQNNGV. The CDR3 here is CASSPQWQGSGNTIYF. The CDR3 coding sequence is TGTGCCAGCAGCCCCCAGTGGCAGGGCTCTGGAAACACCATATATTTT.

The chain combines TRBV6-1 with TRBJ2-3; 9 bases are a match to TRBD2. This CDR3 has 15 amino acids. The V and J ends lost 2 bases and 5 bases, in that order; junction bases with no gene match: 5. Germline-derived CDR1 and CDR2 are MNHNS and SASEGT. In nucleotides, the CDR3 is TGTGCCAGCAGTGAATGGCGGGGGGGCCAAGATACGCAGTATTTT. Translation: CASSEWRGGQDTQYF.

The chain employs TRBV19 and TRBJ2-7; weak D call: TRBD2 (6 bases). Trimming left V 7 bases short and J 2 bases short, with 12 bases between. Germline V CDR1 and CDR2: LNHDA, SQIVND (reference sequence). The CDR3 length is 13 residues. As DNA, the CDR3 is TGTGCCAGTAACCCGGGACTTACCTACGAGCAGTACTTC. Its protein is CASNPGLTYEQYF.

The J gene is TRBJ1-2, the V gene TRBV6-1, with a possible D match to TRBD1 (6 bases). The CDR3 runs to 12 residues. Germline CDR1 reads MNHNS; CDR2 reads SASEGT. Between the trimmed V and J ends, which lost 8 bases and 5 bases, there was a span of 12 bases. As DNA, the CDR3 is TGTGCCAGCGCTACAGGGACATATGGCTACACCTTC. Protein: CASATGTYGYTF.

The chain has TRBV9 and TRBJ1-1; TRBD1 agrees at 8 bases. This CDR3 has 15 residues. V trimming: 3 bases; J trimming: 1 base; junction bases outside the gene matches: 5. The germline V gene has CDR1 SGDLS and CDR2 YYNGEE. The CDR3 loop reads CASSARQGWNTEAFF. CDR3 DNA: TGTGCCAGCAGCGCCCGACAGGGGTGGAACACTGAAGCTTTCTTT. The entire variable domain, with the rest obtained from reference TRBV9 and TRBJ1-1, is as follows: DSGVTQTPKHLITATGQRVTLRCSPRSGDLSVYWYQQSLDQGLQFLIQYYNGEERAKGNILERFSAQQFPDLHSELNLSSLELGDSALYFCASSARQGWNTEAFFGQGTRLTVV.